Described below is a single TCR beta chain sequence and its context. Antigen: not known. Germline trimming cut 2 bases from V and 11 bases from J; bases unmatched to any gene: 13. In germline, CDR1 is DFQATT, CDR2 SNEGSKA (reference sequence). The CDR3 contains 14 residues. Through a sample-barcoded 5' primer and a J-beta primer mix, a second PCR was run for roughly 7 to 11 cycles. TCRdb reprocessed the 5' RACE reads via MiXCR and lists one record per CDR3 protein. The table lists about 750,000 distinct CDR3 sequences, about 53% of them singletons. These data are taken from a study of blood T cells in healthy people across ages. The study, taken as a whole, reports: Unsorted PBMCs blocked a conclusive comparison of naive and antigen-experienced cells. Roughly linearly, TCR beta diversity per million T cells fell as age increased.

This rearrangement joins TRBV20-1 to TRBJ2-5; 8 bases map to TRBD1. The sequencing sample was made of blood. This receptor was obtained from a man at least 80 years old in good health. In nucleotides, the CDR3 is TGCAGTGCTAGATTACAGGGGGGAGTAAATGAGCAGTACTTC. The encoded protein is CSARLQGGVNEQYF.